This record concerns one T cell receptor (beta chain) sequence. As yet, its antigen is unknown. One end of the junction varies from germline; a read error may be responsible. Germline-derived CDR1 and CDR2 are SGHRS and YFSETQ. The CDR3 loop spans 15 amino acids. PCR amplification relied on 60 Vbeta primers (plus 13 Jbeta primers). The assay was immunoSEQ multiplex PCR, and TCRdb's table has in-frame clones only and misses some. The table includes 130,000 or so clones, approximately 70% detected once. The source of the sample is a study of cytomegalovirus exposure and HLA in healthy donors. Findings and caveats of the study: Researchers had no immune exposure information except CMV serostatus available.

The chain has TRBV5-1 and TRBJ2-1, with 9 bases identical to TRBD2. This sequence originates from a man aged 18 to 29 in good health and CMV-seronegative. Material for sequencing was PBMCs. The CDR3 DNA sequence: TGCTCCAGCAGCCTCGCCGGGACTAGCCACAATGAGCAGTTCTTC. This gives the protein CSSSLAGTSHNEQFF.